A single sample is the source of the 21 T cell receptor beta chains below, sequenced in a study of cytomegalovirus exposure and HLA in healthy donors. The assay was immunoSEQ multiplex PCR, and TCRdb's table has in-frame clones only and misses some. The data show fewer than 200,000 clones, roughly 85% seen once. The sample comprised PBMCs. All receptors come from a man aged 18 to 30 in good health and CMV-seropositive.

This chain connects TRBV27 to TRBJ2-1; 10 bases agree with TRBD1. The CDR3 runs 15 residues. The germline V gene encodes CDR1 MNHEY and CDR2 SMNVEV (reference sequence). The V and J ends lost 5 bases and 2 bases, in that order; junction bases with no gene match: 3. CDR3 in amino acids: CASSPGQGAYNEQFF. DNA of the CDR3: TGTGCCAGCAGTCCCGGACAGGGGGCCTACAATGAGCAGTTCTTC.

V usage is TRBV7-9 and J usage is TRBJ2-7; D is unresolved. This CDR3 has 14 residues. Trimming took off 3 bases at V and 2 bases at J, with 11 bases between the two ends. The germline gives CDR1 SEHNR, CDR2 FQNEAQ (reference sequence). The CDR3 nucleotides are TGTGCCAGCAGCTTTACAGAGCTTCCCTACGAGCAGTACTTC. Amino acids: CASSFTELPYEQYF. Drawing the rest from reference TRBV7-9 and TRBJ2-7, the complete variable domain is DTGVSQNPRHKITKRGQNVTFRCDPISEHNRLYWYRQTLGQGPEFLTYFQNEAQLEKSRLLSDRFSAERPKGSFSTLEIQRTEQGDSAMYLCASSFTELPYEQYFGPGTRLTVT.

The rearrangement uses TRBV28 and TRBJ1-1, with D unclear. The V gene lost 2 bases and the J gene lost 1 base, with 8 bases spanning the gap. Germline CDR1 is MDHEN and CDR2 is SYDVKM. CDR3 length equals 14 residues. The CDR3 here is CASSLGVRNTEAFF. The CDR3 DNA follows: TGTGCCAGCAGTTTAGGTGTGAGGAACACTGAAGCTTTCTTT.

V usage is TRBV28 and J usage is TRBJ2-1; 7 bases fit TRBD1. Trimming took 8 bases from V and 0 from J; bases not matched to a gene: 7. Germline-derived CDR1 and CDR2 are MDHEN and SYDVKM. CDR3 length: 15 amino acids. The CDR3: CASPPRQGSYNEQFF. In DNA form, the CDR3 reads TGTGCCAGCCCTCCCCGACAGGGCTCCTACAATGAGCAGTTCTTC.

The CDR3 reads CASHTDRGSQPQHF. CDR3 DNA sequence: TGTGCCAGCCATACGGACAGGGGTTCTCAGCCCCAGCATTTT. The chain uses TRBV6-5 and TRBJ1-5; TRBD1 matches 9 bases. J lost 6 bases, V lost 8 bases, and 8 bases had no gene match. Germline values: CDR1 MNHEY, CDR2 SVGAGI. The CDR3 is 14 residues long.

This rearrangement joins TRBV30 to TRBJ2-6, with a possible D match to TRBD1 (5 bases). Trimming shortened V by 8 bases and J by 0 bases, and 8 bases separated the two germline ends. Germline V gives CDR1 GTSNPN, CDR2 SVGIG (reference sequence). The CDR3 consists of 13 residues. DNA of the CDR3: TGTGCCCTCGACAGCTCTGGGGCCAACGTCCTGACTTTC. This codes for CALDSSGANVLTF.

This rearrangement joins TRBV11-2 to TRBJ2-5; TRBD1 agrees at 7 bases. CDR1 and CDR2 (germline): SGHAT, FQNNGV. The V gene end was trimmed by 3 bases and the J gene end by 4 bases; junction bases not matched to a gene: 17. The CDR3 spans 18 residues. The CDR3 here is CASSFFALTGRGLETQYF. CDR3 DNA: TGTGCCAGCAGCTTCTTTGCCCTGACAGGGCGAGGACTAGAGACCCAGTACTTC.

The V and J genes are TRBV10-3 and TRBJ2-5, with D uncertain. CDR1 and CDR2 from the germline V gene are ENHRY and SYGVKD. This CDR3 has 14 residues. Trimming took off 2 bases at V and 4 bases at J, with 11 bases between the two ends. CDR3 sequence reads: CAISEPLVRETQYF. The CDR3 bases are TGTGCCATCAGTGAGCCACTTGTGAGAGAGACCCAGTACTTC.

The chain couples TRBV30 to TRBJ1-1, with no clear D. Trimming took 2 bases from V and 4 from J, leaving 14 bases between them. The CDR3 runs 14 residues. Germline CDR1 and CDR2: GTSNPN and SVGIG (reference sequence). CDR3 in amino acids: CAWSLSKSSTEAFF. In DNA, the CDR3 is TGTGCCTGGAGTTTAAGCAAATCTAGCACTGAAGCTTTCTTT.

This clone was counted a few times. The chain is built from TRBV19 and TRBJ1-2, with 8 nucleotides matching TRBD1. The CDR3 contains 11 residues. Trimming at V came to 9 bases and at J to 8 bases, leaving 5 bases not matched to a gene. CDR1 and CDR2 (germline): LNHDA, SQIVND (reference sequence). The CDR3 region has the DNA TGTGCCAGCCCTCGGACAGGGGGCTACACCTTC. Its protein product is CASPRTGGYTF.

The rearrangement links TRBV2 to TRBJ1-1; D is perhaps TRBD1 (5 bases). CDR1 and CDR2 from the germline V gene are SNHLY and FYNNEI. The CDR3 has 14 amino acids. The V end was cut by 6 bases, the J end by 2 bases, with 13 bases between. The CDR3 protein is CASSRLRTNTEAFF. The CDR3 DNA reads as TGTGCCAGCAGCAGATTACGGACAAACACTGAAGCTTTCTTT.

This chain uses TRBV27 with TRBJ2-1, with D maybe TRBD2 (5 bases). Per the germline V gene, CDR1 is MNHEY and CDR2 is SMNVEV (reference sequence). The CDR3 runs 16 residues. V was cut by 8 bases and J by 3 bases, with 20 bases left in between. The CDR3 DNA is TGTGCCAGCGGGAACCGGGATTCAACCCTCTACAATGAGCAGTTCTTC. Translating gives CASGNRDSTLYNEQFF.

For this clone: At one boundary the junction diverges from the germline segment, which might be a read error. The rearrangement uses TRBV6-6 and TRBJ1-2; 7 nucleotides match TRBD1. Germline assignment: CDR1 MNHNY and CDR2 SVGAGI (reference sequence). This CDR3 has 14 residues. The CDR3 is CASSTATGNSGYTF. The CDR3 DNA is TGTGCCAGCAGTACCGCGACAGGGAACTCTGGCTACACCTTC.

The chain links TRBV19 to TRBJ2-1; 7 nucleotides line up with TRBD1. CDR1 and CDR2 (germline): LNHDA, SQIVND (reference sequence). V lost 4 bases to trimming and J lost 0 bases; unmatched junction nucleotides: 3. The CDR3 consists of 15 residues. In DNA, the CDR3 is TGTGCCAGTAGTACTGACAGGGCCTCCTACAATGAGCAGTTCTTC. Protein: CASSTDRASYNEQFF.

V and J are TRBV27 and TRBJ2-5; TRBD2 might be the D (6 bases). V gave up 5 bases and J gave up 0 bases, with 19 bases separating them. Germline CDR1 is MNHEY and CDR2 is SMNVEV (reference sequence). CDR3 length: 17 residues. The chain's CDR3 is CASSPKFRTTDQETQYF. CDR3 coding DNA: TGTGCCAGCAGTCCAAAATTTAGGACTACCGACCAAGAGACCCAGTACTTC.

The CDR3 DNA sequence: TGTGCCAGCAGTCAGATGACAGGTACAAACACCGGGGAGCTGTTTTTT. It yields the protein CASSQMTGTNTGELFF. The genes are TRBV27 and TRBJ2-2; a weak D match, TRBD1 (6 bases). The CDR3 extends over 16 amino acids. CDR1 MNHEY and CDR2 SMNVEV come from the germline V gene (reference sequence). The V and J ends lost 5 bases and 2 bases respectively, with 15 bases between them.

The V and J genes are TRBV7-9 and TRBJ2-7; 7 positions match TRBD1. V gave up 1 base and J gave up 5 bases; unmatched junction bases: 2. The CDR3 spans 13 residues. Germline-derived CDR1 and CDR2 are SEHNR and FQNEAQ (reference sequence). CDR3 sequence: CASSLGDSDEQYF. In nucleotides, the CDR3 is TGTGCCAGCAGCTTAGGGGACAGCGACGAGCAGTACTTC.

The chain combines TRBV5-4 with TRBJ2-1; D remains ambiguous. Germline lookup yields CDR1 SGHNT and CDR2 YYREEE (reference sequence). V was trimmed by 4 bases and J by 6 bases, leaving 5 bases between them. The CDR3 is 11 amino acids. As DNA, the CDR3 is TGTGCCAGCAGCCTATTCAATGAGCAGTTCTTC. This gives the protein CASSLFNEQFF.

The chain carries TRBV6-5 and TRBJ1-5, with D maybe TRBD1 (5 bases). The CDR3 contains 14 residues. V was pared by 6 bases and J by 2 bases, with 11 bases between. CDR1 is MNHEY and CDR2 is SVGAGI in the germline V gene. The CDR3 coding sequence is TGTGCCAGCAGCGACGGGGGGGGCAATCAGCCCCAGCATTTT. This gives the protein CASSDGGGNQPQHF.

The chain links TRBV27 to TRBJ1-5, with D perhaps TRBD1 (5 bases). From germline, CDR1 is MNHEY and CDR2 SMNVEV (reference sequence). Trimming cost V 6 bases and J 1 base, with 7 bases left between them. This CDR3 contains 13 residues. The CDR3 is CASSSGSNQPQHF. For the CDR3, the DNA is TGTGCCAGCAGCTCAGGGAGCAATCAGCCCCAGCATTTT.

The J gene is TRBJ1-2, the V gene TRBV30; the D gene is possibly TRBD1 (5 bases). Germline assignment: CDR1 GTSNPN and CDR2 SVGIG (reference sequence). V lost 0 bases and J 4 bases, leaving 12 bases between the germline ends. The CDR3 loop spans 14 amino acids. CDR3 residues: CAWSVQAAGYGYTF. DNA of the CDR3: TGTGCCTGGAGTGTACAGGCGGCTGGCTATGGCTACACCTTC.